Below are 19 T cell receptor beta chains sequenced from a single sample in a study of Ad26.COV2.S vaccination and SARS-CoV-2 variants. Treatment given: around 19 received Ad26.COV2.S at low or high dose, single or two shots; about 5 received placebo; per-sample allocation not given. Specimen acquisition occurred on day 63 following the initial vaccine or placebo injection. This table comes from immunoSEQ multiplex PCR, and its TCRdb copy is limited to in-frame clones, with some not included. Among over 300,000 clones, 80% to 90% were seen once, and the ten largest hold more than 7%. The sample was peripheral blood, taken in a trial of Ad26.COV2.S vaccine versus placebo. These receptors all come from a person aged 18-60 years who received the Ad26.COV2.S COVID-19 vaccine or a placebo.

Concerning this clone itself: The same CDR3 is also encoded by other DNA sequences in this sample. V usage is TRBV5-1 and J usage is TRBJ1-3; D gene unclear. Trimming shortened V by 4 bases and J by 0 bases, and 11 bases separated the two germline ends. Looked up from germline, CDR1 is SGHRS and CDR2 is YFSETQ. The CDR3 runs 15 residues. The CDR3 DNA sequence: TGCGCCAGCAGCATCGACGGAAGCTCTGGAAACACCATATATTTT. Encoded protein: CASSIDGSSGNTIYF.

The V gene is TRBV19, the J gene TRBJ2-1; 10 nucleotides align to TRBD1. J was trimmed by 0 bases and V by 5 bases; bases with no gene match: 7. The germline CDR1 and CDR2 sequences are LNHDA and SQIVND (reference sequence). The CDR3 sequence is 17 residues long. The CDR3 bases are TGTGCCAGTAGTCCGACAGGGGGCTCCCTCTCCTACAATGAGCAGTTCTTC. It codes for CASSPTGGSLSYNEQFF.

In DNA form, the CDR3 reads TGTGCCAGCAGACTAGCGGGAGCCGGGGAGCTGTTTTTT. Translation gives CASRLAGAGELFF. This rearrangement joins TRBV28 to TRBJ2-2; 11 nucleotides align to TRBD2. V was pared by 6 bases and J by 6 bases, with 0 bases of the junction left unmatched. There are 13 residues in the CDR3. Germline loops: CDR1 MDHEN, CDR2 SYDVKM.

The chain carries TRBV5-4 and TRBJ1-6, with 7 positions matching TRBD1. V shed 4 bases and J 6 bases; nucleotides not matched to a gene: 7. The germline CDR1 and CDR2 sequences are SGHNT and YYREEE (reference sequence). The CDR3 consists of 15 residues. CDR3 coding DNA: TGTGCCAGCAGCCGAGCAGGGGGGTCTAATTCACCCCTCCACTTT. Encoded protein: CASSRAGGSNSPLHF.

The chain employs TRBV5-1 and TRBJ2-5; 7 positions match TRBD1. J was trimmed by 2 bases and V by 1 base; bases with no gene match: 8. The CDR3 extends over 16 amino acids. Germline V gene lookup returns CDR1 SGHRS and CDR2 YFSETQ. The CDR3 protein is CASSLMRQGRQETQYF. The CDR3 DNA reads as TGCGCCAGCAGCTTGATGAGACAGGGTCGGCAAGAGACCCAGTACTTC.

The rearrangement joins TRBV7-2 to TRBJ2-3; D unclear. This CDR3 is built from 14 residues. Trimming shortened V by 2 bases and J by 2 bases, and 8 bases separated the two germline ends. Germline V gene lookup returns CDR1 SGHTA and CDR2 FQGNSA. CDR3 sequence (DNA): TGTGCCAGCAGCTTAAGTCGAACCACAGATACGCAGTATTTT. It encodes CASSLSRTTDTQYF.

This clone was observed a handful of times. J is TRBJ2-3 and V is TRBV19; D is ambiguous. The CDR3 consists of 14 residues. Between the trimmed V and J ends, which lost 5 bases and 6 bases, there was a span of 15 bases. Germline CDR1 and CDR2: LNHDA and SQIVND (reference sequence). The CDR3 DNA reads TGTGCCAGTAGTTCGTCTCCCGAGGTGGATACGCAGTATTTT. It is translated as CASSSSPEVDTQYF.

J is TRBJ2-2 and V is TRBV3-1 (or the pseudogene TRBV3-2); 9 bases are a match to TRBD1. V was pared by 3 bases and J by 1 base, with 9 bases of the junction left unmatched. Per germline, CDR1 LGHDT and CDR2 YNNKEL (reference sequence). CDR3 length: 18 residues. Here the CDR3 DNA reads TGTGCCAGCAGCCATCGGGACAGGGTTCTAGGGAACACCGGGGAGCTGTTTTTT. Its protein is CASSHRDRVLGNTGELFF.

This chain links TRBV3-1 (or the pseudogene TRBV3-2) with TRBJ2-7, with D perhaps TRBD1 or TRBD2 (5 bases each). CDR1 is LGHDT and CDR2 is YNNKEL in the germline V gene (reference sequence). CDR3 length: 12 residues. V was shortened by 4 bases and J by 6 bases, with 10 bases between the two germline ends. The CDR3 protein is CASSRGDGEQYF. The CDR3 nucleotides read TGTGCCAGCAGCCGTGGGGACGGCGAGCAGTACTTC.

This clone was picked up a small number of times. The chain carries TRBV30 and TRBJ1-5; D is perhaps TRBD1 (5 bases). Germline V CDR1 and CDR2: GTSNPN, SVGIG (reference sequence). V was clipped by 0 bases and J by 12 bases, with 15 bases between them. The CDR3 loop spans 13 amino acids. CDR3 DNA sequence: TGTGCCTGGAGTGTTGCAGGGTTCGGGGTCCAGCATTTT. Protein product: CAWSVAGFGVQHF.

The rearrangement links TRBV27 to TRBJ1-5, with D hard to call. Trimming left V 4 bases short and J 4 bases short, with 11 bases between. The germline V gene has CDR1 MNHEY and CDR2 SMNVEV (reference sequence). The CDR3 is 14 residues long. The CDR3 here is CASSSRVWNQPQHF. As DNA, the CDR3 is TGTGCCAGCAGTTCAAGGGTATGGAATCAGCCCCAGCATTTT.

This sequence joins TRBV27 and TRBJ2-2, with 14 positions matching TRBD2. Trimming cost V 5 bases and J 4 bases; bases outside gene matches: 6. This CDR3 has 17 residues. Germline CDR1 reads MNHEY; CDR2 reads SMNVEV (reference sequence). In DNA, the CDR3 is TGTGCCAGCAGTCGAGGGACTAGCGGGAGATCCACCGGGGAGCTGTTTTTT. Translating it yields CASSRGTSGRSTGELFF.

This chain joins TRBV11-3 and TRBJ2-1, with D perhaps matching TRBD1 (5 bases). Germline V gene lookup returns CDR1 SGHNT and CDR2 YENEEA. The CDR3 has 16 residues. The V gene lost 3 bases and the J gene lost 0 bases, with 12 bases spanning the gap. CDR3 sequence reads: CASSLQTASSYNEQFF. DNA for the CDR3: TGTGCCAGCAGCTTGCAGACAGCGAGCTCCTACAATGAGCAGTTCTTC.

In regard to this clone: A read error is likely here: a far larger clone is one base away. The chain carries TRBV9 and TRBJ2-7, with 10 bases fitting TRBD2. Germline trimming cut 4 bases from V and 0 bases from J; bases unmatched to any gene: 4. CDR3 size: 15 residues. The germline V gene has CDR1 SGDLS and CDR2 YYNGEE. The chain's CDR3 is CASSPLAGVSYEQYF. CDR3 nucleotides: TGTGCCAGCAGCCCCCTAGCGGGGGTCTCCTACGAGCAGTACTTC.

The chain combines TRBV30 with TRBJ2-1, with D possibly being TRBD1 (6 bases). This CDR3 has 14 amino acids. Deletions cut 3 bases from V and 6 bases from J, with 15 bases between. Germline CDR1 and CDR2: GTSNPN and SVGIG (reference sequence). This CDR3 is CAWRPLGRGNEQFF. The CDR3 DNA sequence: TGTGCCTGGAGACCACTAGGCAGGGGCAATGAGCAGTTCTTC. The whole variable domain, filled in from reference TRBV30 and TRBJ2-1, reads SQTIHQWPATLVQPVGSPLSLECTVEGTSNPNLYWYRQAAGRGLQLLFYSVGIGQISSEVPQNLSASRPQDRQFILSSKKLLLSDSGFYLCAWRPLGRGNEQFFGPGTRLTVL.

The V gene is TRBV10-1, the J gene TRBJ2-3; TRBD2 agrees at 9 bases. V lost 4 bases, J lost 1 base, and 6 bases stayed unmatched. CDR3 size: 16 residues. Germline values: CDR1 WNHNN, CDR2 SYGVQD (reference sequence). This chain's CDR3 is CASSAVIAGGTDTQYF. The CDR3 bases are TGCGCCAGCAGTGCTGTGATAGCGGGGGGCACAGATACGCAGTATTTT.

The rearrangement joins TRBV11-1 to TRBJ2-7, with D unclear. The CDR3 spans 13 residues. Germline V CDR1 and CDR2: SGHAT, FQDESV (reference sequence). V was pared by 3 bases and J by 3 bases, with 9 bases between. CDR3 sequence: CASSFGSFYEQYF. In DNA, the CDR3 is TGTGCCAGCAGCTTCGGTAGCTTCTACGAGCAGTACTTC.

The sample holds one count of this clone. This same CDR3 is encoded by further DNA sequences in the sample. The chain is built from TRBV3-1 (or the pseudogene TRBV3-2) and TRBJ2-3, with D unclear. CDR3 size: 12 residues. Germline V lookup: CDR1 LGHDT, CDR2 YNNKEL (reference sequence). Trimming cost V 6 bases and J 0 bases, with 4 bases left between them. CDR3 sequence reads: CASSRSTDTQYF. The CDR3 bases are TGTGCCAGCAGTCGTAGCACAGATACGCAGTATTTT.

The genes are TRBV5-1 and TRBJ2-1, with 12 bases identical to TRBD1. Losses at the gene ends were 4 bases for V and 8 bases for J; bases not matched to a gene: 4. Germline CDR1 and CDR2: SGHRS and YFSETQ. The CDR3 is 14 residues long. CDR3 DNA: TGCGCCAGCAGCACGGGACAGGGGGCGTATGAGCAGTTCTTC. Translation: CASSTGQGAYEQFF.